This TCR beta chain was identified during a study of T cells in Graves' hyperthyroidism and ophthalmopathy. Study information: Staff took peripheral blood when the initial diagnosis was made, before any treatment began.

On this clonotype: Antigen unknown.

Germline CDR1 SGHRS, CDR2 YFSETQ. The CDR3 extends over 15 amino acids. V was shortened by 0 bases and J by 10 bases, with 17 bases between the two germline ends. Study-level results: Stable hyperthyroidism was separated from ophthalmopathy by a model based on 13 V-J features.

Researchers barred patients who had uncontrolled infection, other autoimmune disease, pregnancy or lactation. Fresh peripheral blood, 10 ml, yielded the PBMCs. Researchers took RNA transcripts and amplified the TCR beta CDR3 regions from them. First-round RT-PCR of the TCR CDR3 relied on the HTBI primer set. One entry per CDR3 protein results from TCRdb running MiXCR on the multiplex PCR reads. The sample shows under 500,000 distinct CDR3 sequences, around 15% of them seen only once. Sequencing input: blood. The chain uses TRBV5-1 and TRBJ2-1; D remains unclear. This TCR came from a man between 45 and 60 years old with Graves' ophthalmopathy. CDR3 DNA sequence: TGCGCCAGCAGCTTGGGACGGCAGAGCCTATACGAGCAGTTCTTC. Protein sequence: CASSLGRQSLYEQFF.